A selection of T cell receptor beta chains follows, all from one sample in a study of blood T cell repertoires in COVID-19. Sequencing used immunoSEQ multiplex PCR; TCRdb keeps in-frame clones, though not all of them. The sample has 200,000 or so clones, about 82% seen once; the top ten hold 10%. The specimen was peripheral blood. The receptors originated from a woman aged 80 or over with acute or convalescent COVID-19. Both conserved end residues are part of each CDR3. The D gene is left open where the match is weak. The size field is filled for only some rows; it gives once, few, many or a size class.

>TRBD1|-|TRBV24-1|TRBJ1-4|16
CATSESGTGLNEKLFF
TGTGCCACCAGTGAATCCGGGACAGGCCTTAATGAAAAACTGTTTTTT
>TRBD1|-|TRBV14|TRBJ1-2|18
CASSQGARGLRYPYGYTF
TGTGCCAGCAGCCAAGGGGCCAGGGGGCTCCGTTACCCCTATGGCTACACCTTC
>-|-|TRBV29-1|TRBJ2-3|13
CSVESRGVDTQYF
TGCAGCGTTGAAAGCCGTGGTGTGGATACGCAGTATTTT
>TRBD2|-|TRBV4-2|TRBJ2-1|15
CASSLSGGLYNEQFF
TGTGCCAGCAGCCTCAGCGGGGGGCTCTACAATGAGCAGTTCTTC
>-|-|TRBV6-5|TRBJ2-7|12
CASRTAGFEQYF
TGTGCCAGCAGGACAGCAGGGTTCGAGCAGTACTTC
>-|-|TRBV30|TRBJ2-7|12
CAWSQGPYEQYF
TGTGCCTGGAGTCAGGGCCCCTACGAGCAGTACTTC
>-|-|TRBV21-1|TRBJ1-3|18
CASSKGGRQPTTGNTIYF
TGTGCCAGCAGCAAAGGAGGCCGGCAGCCTACCACTGGAAACACCATATATTTT
>TRBD1|-|TRBV19|TRBJ2-2|14
CASVETGGPGELFF
TGTGCCAGCGTGGAGACAGGGGGCCCCGGGGAGCTGTTTTTT
>TRBD1|once|TRBV14|TRBJ1-6|14
CASSTGTVNSPLHF
TGTGCCAGCAGTACCGGGACAGTCAATTCACCCCTCCACTTT
>-|-|TRBV3-1/TRBV3-2|TRBJ2-6|15
CASSPVRSGANVLTF
TGTGCCAGCAGTCCCGTGAGGTCTGGGGCCAACGTCCTGACTTTC
>TRBD2|-|TRBV6-5|TRBJ2-7|14
CASSRSSGSYEQYF
TGTGCCAGCAGTAGGTCTAGCGGGAGCTACGAGCAGTACTTC
>TRBD1|-|TRBV7-7|TRBJ2-7|14
CASSWGPQGAEQYF
TGTGCTAGCAGCTGGGGTCCACAGGGGGCAGAGCAGTACTTC
>-|-|TRBV27|TRBJ1-5|16
CASLQQGRSGNQPQHF
TGTGCCAGCCTTCAGCAGGGTCGGTCGGGCAATCAGCCCCAGCATTTT
>-|-|TRBV6-4|TRBJ1-3|15
CASGPMSGNGNTIYF
TGTGCCAGCGGTCCCATGTCAGGGAACGGAAACACCATATATTTT
>TRBD1|-|TRBV3-1/TRBV3-2|TRBJ1-1|14
CASSLSDRDGEAFF
TGTGCCAGCAGCCTTTCCGACAGGGACGGTGAAGCTTTCTTT
>-|-|TRBV11-3|TRBJ2-5|15
CASSLGDSPEETQYF
TGTGCCAGCAGCTTAGGGGACTCCCCAGAGGAGACCCAGTACTTC
>TRBD1|-|TRBV5-1|TRBJ1-4|15
CASSFEGQGYEKLFF
TGCGCCAGCAGCTTCGAGGGACAGGGATATGAAAAACTGTTTTTT
>TRBD2|-|TRBV19|TRBJ2-7|15
CASSIGGAGAYEQYF
TGTGCCAGTAGTATAGGCGGAGCGGGAGCCTACGAGCAGTACTTC
>-|few|TRBV7-2|TRBJ2-3|14
CASSPVAMADTQYF
TGTGCCAGCAGCCCCGTCGCGATGGCAGATACGCAGTATTTT
>-|-|TRBV5-3|TRBJ1-5|16
CARSFGGGSGNQPQHF
TGTGCCAGAAGCTTCGGTGGGGGCAGCGGCAATCAGCCCCAGCATTTT
>-|few|TRBV6-2/TRBV6-3|TRBJ2-5|16
CASSYSNGGPGGTQYF
TGTGCCAGCAGTTACTCAAACGGGGGGCCGGGGGGGACCCAGTACTTC
>-|-|TRBV3-1/TRBV3-2|TRBJ1-1|13
CASSSHRNTEAFF
TGTGCCAGCAGCTCTCACAGGAACACTGAAGCTTTCTTT
>-|-|TRBV4-1|TRBJ1-1|14
CASSQEEGSTEAFF
TGCGCCAGCAGCCAAGAGGAGGGCAGCACTGAAGCTTTCTTT
>-|few|TRBV19|TRBJ2-7|13
CASSIVRGNEQYF
TGTGCCAGTAGTATAGTTAGGGGAAACGAGCAGTACTTC
>TRBD1|once|TRBV28|TRBJ2-7|16
CASRPSTGTGYYEQYF
TGTGCCAGCAGACCCTCTACCGGGACAGGGTACTACGAGCAGTACTTC
>TRBD1|-|TRBV5-1|TRBJ2-7|14
CASSLGQGAAEQYF
TGCGCCAGCAGCTTAGGACAGGGGGCTGCCGAGCAGTACTTC
>-|once|TRBV29-1|TRBJ1-2|13
CSVAGEAGYGYTF
TGCAGCGTTGCCGGGGAGGCGGGCTATGGCTACACCTTC
>TRBD2|-|TRBV19|TRBJ2-3|15
CASSIAAGRRDTQYF
TGTGCCAGTAGTATAGCAGCGGGAAGGAGAGATACGCAGTATTTT
>TRBD2|once|TRBV24-1|TRBJ2-5|15
CATSERLAGIETQYF
TGTGCCACCAGTGAGCGACTAGCGGGGATCGAGACCCAGTACTTC
>TRBD1|once|TRBV5-1|TRBJ2-7|15
CASSLETGGRYEQYF
TGCGCCAGCAGCTTGGAGACAGGGGGAAGGTACGAGCAGTACTTC
>TRBD1|few|TRBV4-2|TRBJ2-1|15
CASSPDRGNAWEQFF
TGTGCCAGCAGCCCGGACAGGGGGAATGCGTGGGAGCAGTTCTTC
>-|-|TRBV7-9|TRBJ2-7|14
CASSSSWGVGEQYF
TGTGCCAGCAGCTCATCCTGGGGAGTTGGGGAGCAGTACTTC
>-|-|TRBV30|TRBJ1-1|11
CAWSVQTEAFF
TGTGCCTGGAGTGTACAAACTGAAGCTTTCTTT
>-|-|TRBV9|TRBJ1-4|17
CASSPQTGPSTNEKLFF
TGTGCCAGCAGCCCGCAGACAGGCCCTTCAACTAATGAAAAACTGTTTTTT
>TRBD1|-|TRBV7-2|TRBJ1-1|15
CASSSRTGMNTEAFF
TGTGCCAGCAGCTCCCGGACAGGGATGAACACTGAAGCTTTCTTT
>-|-|TRBV28|TRBJ1-3|15
CASRYPGGSGNTIYF
TGTGCCAGCAGATACCCGGGAGGCTCTGGAAACACCATATATTTT
>TRBD2|once|TRBV9|TRBJ2-1|16
CASSVLGTSGSGEQFF
TGTGCCAGCAGCGTCCTCGGGACTAGCGGGAGCGGTGAGCAGTTCTTC